This TCR beta chain was observed in a study of shared clonotypes between healthy human individuals. Sequencing used immunoSEQ multiplex PCR; TCRdb keeps in-frame clones, though not all of them. The data hold about 2 million clones, with 85% to 95% observed a single time. Germline loops: CDR1 SGHAT, CDR2 FQNNGV. Germline trimming cut 3 bases from V and 4 bases from J; bases unmatched to any gene: 5. The CDR3 covers 15 residues. Sequences were obtained from naive CD4+ T cells sorted from blood. The subset is: CD45RA+ positively selected. The chain has TRBV11-2 and TRBJ2-2, with 7 bases matching TRBD2. The receptor was isolated from a man between 18 and 29 years old in good health. CDR3 protein: CASSLLAAITGELFF. Here the CDR3 DNA reads TGTGCCAGCAGCTTGCTAGCGGCAATCACCGGGGAGCTGTTTTTT.